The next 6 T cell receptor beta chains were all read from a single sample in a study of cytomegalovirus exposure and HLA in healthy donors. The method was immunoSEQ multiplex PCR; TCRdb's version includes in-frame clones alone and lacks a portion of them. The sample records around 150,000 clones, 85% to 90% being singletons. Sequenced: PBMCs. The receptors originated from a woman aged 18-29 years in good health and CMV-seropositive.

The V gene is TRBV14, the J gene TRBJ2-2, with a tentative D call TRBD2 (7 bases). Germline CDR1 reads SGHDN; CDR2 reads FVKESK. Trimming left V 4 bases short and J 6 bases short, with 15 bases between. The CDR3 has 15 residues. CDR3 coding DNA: TGTGCCAGCAGCCCCAGGGGCGGGAGTGCCGGGGAGCTGTTTTTT. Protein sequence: CASSPRGGSAGELFF.

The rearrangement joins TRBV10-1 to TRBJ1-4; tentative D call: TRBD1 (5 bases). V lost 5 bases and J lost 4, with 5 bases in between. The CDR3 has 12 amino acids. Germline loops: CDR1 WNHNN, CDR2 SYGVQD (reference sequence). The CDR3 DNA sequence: TGCGCCAGCAGTCAGGGTAATGAAAAACTGTTTTTT. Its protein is CASSQGNEKLFF.

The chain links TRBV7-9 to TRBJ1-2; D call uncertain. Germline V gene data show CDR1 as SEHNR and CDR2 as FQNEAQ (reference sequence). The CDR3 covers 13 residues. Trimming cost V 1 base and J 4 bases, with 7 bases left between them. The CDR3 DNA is TGTGCCAGCAGCTTAGGGGCAGTCTATGGCTACACCTTC. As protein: CASSLGAVYGYTF.

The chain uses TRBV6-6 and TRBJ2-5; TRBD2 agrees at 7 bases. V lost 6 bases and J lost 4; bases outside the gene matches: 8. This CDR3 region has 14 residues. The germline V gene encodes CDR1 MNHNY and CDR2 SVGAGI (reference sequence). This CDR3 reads CASSNTGGIETQYF. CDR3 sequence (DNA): TGTGCCAGCAGCAATACCGGGGGGATAGAGACCCAGTACTTC.

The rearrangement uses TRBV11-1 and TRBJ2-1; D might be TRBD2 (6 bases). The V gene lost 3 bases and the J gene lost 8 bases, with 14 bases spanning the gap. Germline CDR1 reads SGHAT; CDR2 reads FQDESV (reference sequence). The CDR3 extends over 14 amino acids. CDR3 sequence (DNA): TGTGCCAGCAGCTTCCGGGAGAATGCCGATGAGCAGTTCTTC. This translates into CASSFRENADEQFF.

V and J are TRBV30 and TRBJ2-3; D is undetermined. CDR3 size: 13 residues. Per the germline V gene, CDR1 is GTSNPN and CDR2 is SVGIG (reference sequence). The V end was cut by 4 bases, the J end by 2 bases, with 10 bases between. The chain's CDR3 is CAWNGWLTDTQYF. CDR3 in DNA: TGTGCCTGGAATGGTTGGCTCACAGATACGCAGTATTTT.